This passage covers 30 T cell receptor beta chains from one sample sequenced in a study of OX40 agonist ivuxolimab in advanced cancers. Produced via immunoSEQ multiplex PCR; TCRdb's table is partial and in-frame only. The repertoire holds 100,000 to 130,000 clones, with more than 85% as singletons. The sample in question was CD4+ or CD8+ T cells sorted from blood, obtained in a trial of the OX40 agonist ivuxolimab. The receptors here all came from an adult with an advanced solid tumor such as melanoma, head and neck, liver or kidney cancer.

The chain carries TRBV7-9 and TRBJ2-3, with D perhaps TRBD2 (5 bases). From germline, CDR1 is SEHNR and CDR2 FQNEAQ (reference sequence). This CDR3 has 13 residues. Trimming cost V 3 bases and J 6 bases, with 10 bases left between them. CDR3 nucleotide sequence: TGTGCCAGCAGCTTCGGGGAACCCGATACGCAGTATTTT. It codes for CASSFGEPDTQYF.

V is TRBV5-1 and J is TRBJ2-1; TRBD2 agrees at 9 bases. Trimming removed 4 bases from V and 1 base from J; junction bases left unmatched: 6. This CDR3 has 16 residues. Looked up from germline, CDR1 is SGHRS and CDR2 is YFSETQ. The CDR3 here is CASSRSGGQSYNEQFF. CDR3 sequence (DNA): TGCGCCAGCAGCCGAAGCGGGGGGCAGTCCTACAATGAGCAGTTCTTC.

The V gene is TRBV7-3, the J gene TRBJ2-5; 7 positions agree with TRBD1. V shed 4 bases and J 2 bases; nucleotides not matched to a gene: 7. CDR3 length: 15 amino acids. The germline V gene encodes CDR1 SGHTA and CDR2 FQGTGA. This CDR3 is CASSSGQPPQETQYF. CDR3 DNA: TGTGCCAGCAGCTCGGGACAGCCGCCGCAAGAGACCCAGTACTTC.

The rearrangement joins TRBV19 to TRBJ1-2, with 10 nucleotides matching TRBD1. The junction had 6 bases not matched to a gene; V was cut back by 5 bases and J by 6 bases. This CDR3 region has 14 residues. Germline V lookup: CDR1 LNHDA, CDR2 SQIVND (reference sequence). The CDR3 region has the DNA TGTGCCAGTAGTGTTCGACAGGGGGCTGATGGCTACACCTTC. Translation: CASSVRQGADGYTF.

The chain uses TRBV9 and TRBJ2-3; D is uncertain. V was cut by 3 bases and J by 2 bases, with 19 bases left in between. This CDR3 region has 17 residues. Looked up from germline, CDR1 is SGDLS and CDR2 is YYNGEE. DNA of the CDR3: TGTGCCAGCAGCGGAGAGTCGCCTATTATTCCCACAGATACGCAGTATTTT. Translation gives CASSGESPIIPTDTQYF.

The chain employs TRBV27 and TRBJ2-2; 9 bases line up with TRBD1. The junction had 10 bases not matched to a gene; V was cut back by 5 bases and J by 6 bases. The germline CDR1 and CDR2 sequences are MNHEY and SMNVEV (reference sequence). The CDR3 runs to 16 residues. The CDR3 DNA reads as TGTGCCAGCAGTCCGCGTCCCGGGACAGGGTCCGGGGAGCTGTTTTTT. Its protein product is CASSPRPGTGSGELFF.

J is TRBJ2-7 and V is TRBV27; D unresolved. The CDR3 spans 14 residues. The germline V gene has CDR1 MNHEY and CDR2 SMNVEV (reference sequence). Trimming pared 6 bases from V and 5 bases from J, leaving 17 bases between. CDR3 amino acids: CASSQPRRSHEQYF. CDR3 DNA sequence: TGTGCCAGCAGCCAACCACGGCGCAGCCACGAGCAGTACTTC.

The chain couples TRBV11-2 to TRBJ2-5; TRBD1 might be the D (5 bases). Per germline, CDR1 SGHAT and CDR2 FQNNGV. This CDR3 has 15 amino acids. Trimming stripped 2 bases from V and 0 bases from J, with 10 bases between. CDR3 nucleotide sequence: TGTGCCAGCAGCTTAACAGGATTGTACCAAGAGACCCAGTACTTC. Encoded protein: CASSLTGLYQETQYF.

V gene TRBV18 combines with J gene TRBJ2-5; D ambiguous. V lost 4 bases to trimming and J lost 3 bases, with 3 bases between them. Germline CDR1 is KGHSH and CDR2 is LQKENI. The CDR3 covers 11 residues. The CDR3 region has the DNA TGTGCCAGCTCACAGAAAGAGACCCAGTACTTC. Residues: CASSQKETQYF.

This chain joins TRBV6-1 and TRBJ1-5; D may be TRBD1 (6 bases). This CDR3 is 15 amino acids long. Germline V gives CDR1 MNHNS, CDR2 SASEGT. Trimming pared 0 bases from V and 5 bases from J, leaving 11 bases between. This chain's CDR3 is CASSEAVGAYQPQHF. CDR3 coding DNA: TGTGCCAGCAGTGAAGCGGTGGGGGCTTATCAGCCCCAGCATTTT.

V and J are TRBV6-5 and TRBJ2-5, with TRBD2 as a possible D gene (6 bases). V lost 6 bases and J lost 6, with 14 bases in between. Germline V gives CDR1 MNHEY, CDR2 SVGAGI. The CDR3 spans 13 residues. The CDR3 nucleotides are TGTGCCAGCAGCCGGGACTCTATCCAGACCCAGTACTTC. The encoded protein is CASSRDSIQTQYF.

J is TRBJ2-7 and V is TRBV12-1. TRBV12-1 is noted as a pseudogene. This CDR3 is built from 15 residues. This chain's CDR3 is CASSSPAHISHEQYF. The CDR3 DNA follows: TGTGCCAGCAGCTCTCCCGCACATATAAGCCACGAGCAGTACTTC.

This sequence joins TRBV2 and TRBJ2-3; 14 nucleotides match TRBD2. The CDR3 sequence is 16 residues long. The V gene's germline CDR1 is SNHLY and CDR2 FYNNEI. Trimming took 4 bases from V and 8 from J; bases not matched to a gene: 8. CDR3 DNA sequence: TGTGCCAGCAGTGCGGGACTAGCGGGGGAAGGTGCTACGCAGTATTTT. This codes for CASSAGLAGEGATQYF.

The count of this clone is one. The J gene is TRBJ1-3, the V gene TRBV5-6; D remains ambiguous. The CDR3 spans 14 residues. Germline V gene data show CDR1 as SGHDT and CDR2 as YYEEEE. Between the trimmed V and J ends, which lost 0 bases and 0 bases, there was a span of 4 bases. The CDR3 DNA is TGTGCCAGCAGCTTGGAAGGCTCTGGAAACACCATATATTTT. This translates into CASSLEGSGNTIYF. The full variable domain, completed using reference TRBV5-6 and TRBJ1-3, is DAGVTQSPTHLIKTRGQQVTLRCSPKSGHDTVSWYQQALGQGPQFIFQYYEEEERQRGNFPDRFSGHQFPNYSSELNVNALLLGDSALYLCASSLEGSGNTIYFGEGSWLTVV.

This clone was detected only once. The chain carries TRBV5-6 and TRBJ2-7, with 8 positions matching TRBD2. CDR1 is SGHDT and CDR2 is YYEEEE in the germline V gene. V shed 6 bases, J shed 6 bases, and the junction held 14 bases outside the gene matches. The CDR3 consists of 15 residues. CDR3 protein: CASISWTSPRGEQYF. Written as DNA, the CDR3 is TGTGCCAGCATAAGTTGGACTAGCCCGCGGGGCGAGCAGTACTTC.

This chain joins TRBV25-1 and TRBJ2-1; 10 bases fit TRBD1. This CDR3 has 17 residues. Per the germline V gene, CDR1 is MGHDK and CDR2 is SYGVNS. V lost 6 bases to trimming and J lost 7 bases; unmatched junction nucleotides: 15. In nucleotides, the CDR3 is TGTGCCAGCAGAGGAGTTTGGGGGACAGGGGTAGGGAATGAGCAGTTCTTC. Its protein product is CASRGVWGTGVGNEQFF.

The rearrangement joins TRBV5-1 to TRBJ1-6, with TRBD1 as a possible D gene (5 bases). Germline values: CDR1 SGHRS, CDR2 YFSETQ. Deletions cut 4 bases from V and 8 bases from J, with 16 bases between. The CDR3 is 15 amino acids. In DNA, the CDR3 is TGCGCCAGCAGCCCAGCTTCCGGGACCTATTCACCCCTCCACTTT. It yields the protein CASSPASGTYSPLHF.

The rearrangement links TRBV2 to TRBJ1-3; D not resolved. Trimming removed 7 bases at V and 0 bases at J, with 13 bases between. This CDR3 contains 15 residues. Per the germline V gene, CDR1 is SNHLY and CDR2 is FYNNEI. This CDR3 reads CASNQDNPSGNTIYF. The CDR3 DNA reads TGTGCCAGCAACCAAGACAACCCCTCTGGAAACACCATATATTTT.

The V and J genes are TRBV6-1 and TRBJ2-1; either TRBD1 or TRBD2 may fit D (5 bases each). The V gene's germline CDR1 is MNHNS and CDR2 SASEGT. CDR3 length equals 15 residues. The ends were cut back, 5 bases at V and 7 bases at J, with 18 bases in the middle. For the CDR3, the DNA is TGTGCCAGCAGTCCGGCCCCGGGGCAACAAAATGAGCAGTTCTTC. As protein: CASSPAPGQQNEQFF.

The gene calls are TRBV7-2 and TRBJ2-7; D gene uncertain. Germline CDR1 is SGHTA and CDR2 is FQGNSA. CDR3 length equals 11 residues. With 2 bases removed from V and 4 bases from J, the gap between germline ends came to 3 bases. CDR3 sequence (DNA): TGTGCCAGCAGCTTAAAATACGAGCAGTACTTC. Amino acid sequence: CASSLKYEQYF.

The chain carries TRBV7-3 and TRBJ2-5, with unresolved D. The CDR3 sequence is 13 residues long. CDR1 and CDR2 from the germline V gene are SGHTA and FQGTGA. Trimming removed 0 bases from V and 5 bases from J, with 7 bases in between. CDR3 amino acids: CASSLTGWETQYF. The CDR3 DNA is TGTGCCAGCAGCTTAACTGGGTGGGAGACCCAGTACTTC.

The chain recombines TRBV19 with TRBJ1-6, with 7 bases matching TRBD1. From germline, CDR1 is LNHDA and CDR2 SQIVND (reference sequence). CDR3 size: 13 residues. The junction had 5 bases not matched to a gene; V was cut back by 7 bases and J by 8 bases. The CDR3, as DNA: TGTGCCAGTAAGACAGGGCGGGATTCACCCCTCCACTTT. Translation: CASKTGRDSPLHF.

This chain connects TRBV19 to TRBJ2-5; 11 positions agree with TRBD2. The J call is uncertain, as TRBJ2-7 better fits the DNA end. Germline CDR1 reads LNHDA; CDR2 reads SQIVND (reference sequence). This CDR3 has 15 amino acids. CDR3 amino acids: CASRLTSGSSYEQYF. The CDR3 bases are TGTGCCAGTAGACTCACTAGCGGGAGCTCCTACGAGCAGTACTTC.

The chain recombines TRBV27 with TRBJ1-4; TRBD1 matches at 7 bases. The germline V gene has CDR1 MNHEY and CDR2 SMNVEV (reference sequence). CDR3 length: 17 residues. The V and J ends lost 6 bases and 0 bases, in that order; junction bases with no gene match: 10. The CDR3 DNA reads TGTGCCAGCAGATTGACAGGGCCCGGAGCAACTAATGAAAAACTGTTTTTT. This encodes CASRLTGPGATNEKLFF.

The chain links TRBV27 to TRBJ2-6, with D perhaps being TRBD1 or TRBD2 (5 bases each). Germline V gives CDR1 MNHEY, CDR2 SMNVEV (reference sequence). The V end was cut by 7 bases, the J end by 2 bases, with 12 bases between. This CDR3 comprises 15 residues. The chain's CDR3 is CASTWDGAGANVLTF. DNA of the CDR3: TGTGCCAGCACCTGGGACGGAGCTGGGGCCAACGTCCTGACTTTC.

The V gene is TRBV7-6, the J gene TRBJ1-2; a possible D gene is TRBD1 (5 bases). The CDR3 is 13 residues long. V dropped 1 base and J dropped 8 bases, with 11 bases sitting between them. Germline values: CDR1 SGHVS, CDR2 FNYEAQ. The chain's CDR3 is CASSLGQGDGYTF. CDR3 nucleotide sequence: TGTGCCAGCAGCTTAGGCCAGGGTGACGGCTACACCTTC. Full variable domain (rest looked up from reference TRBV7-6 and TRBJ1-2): GAGVSQSPRYKVTKRGQDVALRCDPISGHVSLYWYRQALGQGPEFLTYFNYEAQQDKSGLPNDRFSAERPEGSISTLTIQRTEQRDSAMYRCASSLGQGDGYTFGSGTRLTVV.

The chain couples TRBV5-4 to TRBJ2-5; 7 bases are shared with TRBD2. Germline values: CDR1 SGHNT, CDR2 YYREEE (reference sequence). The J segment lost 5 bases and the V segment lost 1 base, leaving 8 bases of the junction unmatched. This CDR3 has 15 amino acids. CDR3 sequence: CASSLWAGVGETQYF. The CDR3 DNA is TGTGCCAGCAGCTTGTGGGCGGGAGTTGGGGAGACCCAGTACTTC.

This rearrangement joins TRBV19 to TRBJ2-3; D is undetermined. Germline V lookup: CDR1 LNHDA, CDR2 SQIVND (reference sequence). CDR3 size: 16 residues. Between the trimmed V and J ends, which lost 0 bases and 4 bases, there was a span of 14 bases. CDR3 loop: CASSIEPVAGSDTQYF. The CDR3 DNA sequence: TGTGCCAGTAGTATAGAACCCGTCGCAGGCTCAGATACGCAGTATTTT.

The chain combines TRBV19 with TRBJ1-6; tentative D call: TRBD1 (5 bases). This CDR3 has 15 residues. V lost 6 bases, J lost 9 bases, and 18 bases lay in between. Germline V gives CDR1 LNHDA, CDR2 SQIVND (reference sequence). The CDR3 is CASSSFRAEGSPLHF. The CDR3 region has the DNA TGTGCCAGTAGCAGCTTCAGGGCGGAGGGTTCACCCCTCCACTTT. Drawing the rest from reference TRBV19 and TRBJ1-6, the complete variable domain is DGGITQSPKYLFRKEGQNVTLSCEQNLNHDAMYWYRQDPGQGLRLIYYSQIVNDFQKGDIAEGYSVSREKKESFPLTVTSAQKNPTAFYLCASSSFRAEGSPLHFGNGTRLTVT.

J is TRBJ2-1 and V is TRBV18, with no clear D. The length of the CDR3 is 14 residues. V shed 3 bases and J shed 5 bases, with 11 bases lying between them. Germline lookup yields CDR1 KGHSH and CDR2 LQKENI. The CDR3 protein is CASSPPNRDNEQFF. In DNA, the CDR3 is TGTGCCAGCTCACCCCCAAACCGGGACAATGAGCAGTTCTTC. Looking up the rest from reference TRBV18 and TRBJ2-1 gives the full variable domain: NAGVMQNPRHLVRRRGQEARLRCSPMKGHSHVYWYRQLPEEGLKFMVYLQKENIIDESGMPKERFSAEFPKEGPSILRIQQVVRGDSAAYFCASSPPNRDNEQFFGPGTRLTVL.